The sequence of this T cell receptor (beta chain) was determined in a study of blood T cells in healthy people across ages. The ends were cut back, 2 bases at V and 1 base at J, with 8 bases in the middle. There are 14 residues in the CDR3. Germline lookup yields CDR1 MNHNS and CDR2 SASEGT. Turning to this clonotype: Its antigen is undetermined.

Together with a sample-barcoded 5' primer, a J-beta primer mix was included in a second PCR lasting about 6 to 11 cycles. Each CDR3 protein gets one entry after TCRdb re-called the 5' RACE reads with MiXCR. The table lists some 1.4 million distinct CDR3 sequences, around 39% of them singletons, with roughly 7.9% in the top ten. The study, taken as a whole, reports: Comparison with aged donors showed that long-lived donors had more naive CD4+ cells and higher diversity.

Donors ranged from roughly 6 to 90 years old and were healthy Caucasians in Russia. Isolation recovered at least 7 million PBMCs from every sample. The source material was blood. The chain has TRBV6-1 and TRBJ2-5; the D is unclear. The clonotype was recovered from a woman between 18 and 30 years old in good health. CDR3 loop: CASSETPAQETQYF. The CDR3 region has the DNA TGTGCCAGCAGTGAAACCCCAGCCCAAGAGACCCAGTACTTC.